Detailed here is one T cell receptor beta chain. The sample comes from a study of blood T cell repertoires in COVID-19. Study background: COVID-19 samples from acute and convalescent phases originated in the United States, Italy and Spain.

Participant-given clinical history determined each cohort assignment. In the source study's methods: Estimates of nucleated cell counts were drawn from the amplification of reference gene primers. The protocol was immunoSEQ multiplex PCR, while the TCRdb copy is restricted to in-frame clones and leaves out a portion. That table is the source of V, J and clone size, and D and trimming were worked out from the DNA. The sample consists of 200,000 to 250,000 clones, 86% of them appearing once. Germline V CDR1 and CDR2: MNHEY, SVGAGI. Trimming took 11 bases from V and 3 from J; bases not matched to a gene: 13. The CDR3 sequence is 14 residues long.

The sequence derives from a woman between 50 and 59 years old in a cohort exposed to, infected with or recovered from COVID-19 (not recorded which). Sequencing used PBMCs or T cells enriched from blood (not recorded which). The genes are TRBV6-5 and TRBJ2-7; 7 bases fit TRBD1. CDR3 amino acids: CADNSTGACYEQYF. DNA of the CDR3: TGTGCCGACAATTCCACAGGGGCCTGCTACGAGCAGTACTTC.